This T cell receptor beta chain was recorded in a study of neurological immune-mediated disorders (dated by TCRdb to the late 2010s). Regarding the complete study: Among the roughly 35 multiple sclerosis patients, roughly 31 had relapsing-remitting MS and 3 had secondary progressive MS. The roughly 100 TCR-beta libraries covered PBMC samples along with longitudinal samples, technical triplicates, and paired sorted CD4+ and CD8+ T-cell subsets. The cohort included approximately 68 subjects: some 15 with HAM/TSP, around 34 with multiple sclerosis, and around 20 healthy controls. The study compared peripheral blood TCR-beta repertoires of HTLV-I-associated myelopathy (HAM/TSP) patients, multiple sclerosis patients and healthy controls using UMI-based sequencing.

Overall study outcomes, separate from this receptor: TCR clonal expansion was highest in HAM/TSP patients and lowest in MS patients, with MS patients falling below even healthy controls. The MS cluster was not associated with any clinical or MRI features, and the authors stated that larger cohorts are needed. Across subjects, expanded clones never shared an identical CDR3 amino acid sequence, which suggests that the TCR-beta repertoires in every group were private. Repertoires from 18 of 34 MS patients were grouped by phylogenetic analysis into a cluster of related CDR3 sequences, suggesting a possible repertoire-level signature.

Unsorted PBMC libraries were generated from 2 million PBMCs stored in RNAlater at -80 °C until RNA extraction. The multiple sclerosis patients were enrolled in a US clinical protocol that evaluated disease progression with magnetic resonance imaging. PBMCs were separated from peripheral blood using Ficoll-Hypaque density gradient centrifugation and then cryopreserved in liquid nitrogen. This clonotype showed up many times. This clone's antigen is unknown. One base away there is no much larger clone; base qualities are not given. cDNA synthesis used template-switch 5'RACE with a primer carrying a 10-nucleotide random unique molecular identifier tagging each TCR transcript. Each sequencing run produced over 190 million TCR-beta sequences covering 15-18 subjects. The RNeasy kit was used for extraction of total RNA. Using the KAPA Real-time Library Amplification kit, TCR-beta VDJ regions were amplified with primers for the TCR constant region and the 5'RACE anchor. Sample indexes and Illumina adaptors were added in a first PCR, after which library yield was increased in a second PCR. After Ampure bead purification, the TCR product of roughly 650 bp was size-selected on a 2% E-gel SizeSelection system. Before pooling, library quality was checked on a Bioanalyzer, concentration was measured with Qubit, and libraries were quantified with the Kapa Library Quantification kit. Paired-end 2 x 150 bp sequencing of the libraries was performed on an Illumina HiSeq 2500. To increase sequence diversity, 25-30% phiX was spiked into each library pool. Concerning the study's data processing: Quality-filtered reads were processed with the UMI-based MiGEC pipeline, and over 80% of raw TCR sequences were removed by the MiGEC pipeline during error correction. IMGT germline references were used for alignment of VDJ genes, and clonotypes were defined by a unique CDR3 amino acid sequence together with V-J genes. Clonal expansion, Shannon diversity and CDR3 relatedness (CalcPairwiseDistances, ClusterSamples) were evaluated with VDJtools, and phylogenetic trees were built with CLCbio workbench. Expanded clones were defined as having at least 8 unique UMIs, based on coefficient-of-variation modelling across technical triplicates. TCRdb handled the public reads itself, with Q25 trimming in fastp and clone calling in MiXCR, and kept productive beta chains. CDR3 protein duplicates are merged, each entry listing the most common genes and DNA. What appears here as the V and J calls and clone size reflects TCRdb's work, not the paper's. The sample table contains some 95,000 distinct CDR3 sequences; only one count was recorded for 3.5% to 4% of them. The ten biggest clones cover 6% of the sample.

CDR1 SGHDT and CDR2 YYEEEE were looked up in the germline V gene. The CDR3 measures 14 amino acids from cysteine to phenylalanine. Only CDR3 DNA is held: 42 bases, read in frame from base 1. V is pared back by 3 bases and J by 8 bases, with 15 bases lying between the germline termini. The receptor's source is a woman aged 18 to 35 with multiple sclerosis. The material sequenced was PBMCs. Recombination joined TRBV5-6 with TRBJ2-1, with TRBD1 tentatively as D gene (6 bases match). The CDR3 has the sequence CASSSLTGYDEQFF. The DNA sequence follows: TGTGCCAGCAGCTCACTTACAGGGTACGATGAGCAGTTCTTC.